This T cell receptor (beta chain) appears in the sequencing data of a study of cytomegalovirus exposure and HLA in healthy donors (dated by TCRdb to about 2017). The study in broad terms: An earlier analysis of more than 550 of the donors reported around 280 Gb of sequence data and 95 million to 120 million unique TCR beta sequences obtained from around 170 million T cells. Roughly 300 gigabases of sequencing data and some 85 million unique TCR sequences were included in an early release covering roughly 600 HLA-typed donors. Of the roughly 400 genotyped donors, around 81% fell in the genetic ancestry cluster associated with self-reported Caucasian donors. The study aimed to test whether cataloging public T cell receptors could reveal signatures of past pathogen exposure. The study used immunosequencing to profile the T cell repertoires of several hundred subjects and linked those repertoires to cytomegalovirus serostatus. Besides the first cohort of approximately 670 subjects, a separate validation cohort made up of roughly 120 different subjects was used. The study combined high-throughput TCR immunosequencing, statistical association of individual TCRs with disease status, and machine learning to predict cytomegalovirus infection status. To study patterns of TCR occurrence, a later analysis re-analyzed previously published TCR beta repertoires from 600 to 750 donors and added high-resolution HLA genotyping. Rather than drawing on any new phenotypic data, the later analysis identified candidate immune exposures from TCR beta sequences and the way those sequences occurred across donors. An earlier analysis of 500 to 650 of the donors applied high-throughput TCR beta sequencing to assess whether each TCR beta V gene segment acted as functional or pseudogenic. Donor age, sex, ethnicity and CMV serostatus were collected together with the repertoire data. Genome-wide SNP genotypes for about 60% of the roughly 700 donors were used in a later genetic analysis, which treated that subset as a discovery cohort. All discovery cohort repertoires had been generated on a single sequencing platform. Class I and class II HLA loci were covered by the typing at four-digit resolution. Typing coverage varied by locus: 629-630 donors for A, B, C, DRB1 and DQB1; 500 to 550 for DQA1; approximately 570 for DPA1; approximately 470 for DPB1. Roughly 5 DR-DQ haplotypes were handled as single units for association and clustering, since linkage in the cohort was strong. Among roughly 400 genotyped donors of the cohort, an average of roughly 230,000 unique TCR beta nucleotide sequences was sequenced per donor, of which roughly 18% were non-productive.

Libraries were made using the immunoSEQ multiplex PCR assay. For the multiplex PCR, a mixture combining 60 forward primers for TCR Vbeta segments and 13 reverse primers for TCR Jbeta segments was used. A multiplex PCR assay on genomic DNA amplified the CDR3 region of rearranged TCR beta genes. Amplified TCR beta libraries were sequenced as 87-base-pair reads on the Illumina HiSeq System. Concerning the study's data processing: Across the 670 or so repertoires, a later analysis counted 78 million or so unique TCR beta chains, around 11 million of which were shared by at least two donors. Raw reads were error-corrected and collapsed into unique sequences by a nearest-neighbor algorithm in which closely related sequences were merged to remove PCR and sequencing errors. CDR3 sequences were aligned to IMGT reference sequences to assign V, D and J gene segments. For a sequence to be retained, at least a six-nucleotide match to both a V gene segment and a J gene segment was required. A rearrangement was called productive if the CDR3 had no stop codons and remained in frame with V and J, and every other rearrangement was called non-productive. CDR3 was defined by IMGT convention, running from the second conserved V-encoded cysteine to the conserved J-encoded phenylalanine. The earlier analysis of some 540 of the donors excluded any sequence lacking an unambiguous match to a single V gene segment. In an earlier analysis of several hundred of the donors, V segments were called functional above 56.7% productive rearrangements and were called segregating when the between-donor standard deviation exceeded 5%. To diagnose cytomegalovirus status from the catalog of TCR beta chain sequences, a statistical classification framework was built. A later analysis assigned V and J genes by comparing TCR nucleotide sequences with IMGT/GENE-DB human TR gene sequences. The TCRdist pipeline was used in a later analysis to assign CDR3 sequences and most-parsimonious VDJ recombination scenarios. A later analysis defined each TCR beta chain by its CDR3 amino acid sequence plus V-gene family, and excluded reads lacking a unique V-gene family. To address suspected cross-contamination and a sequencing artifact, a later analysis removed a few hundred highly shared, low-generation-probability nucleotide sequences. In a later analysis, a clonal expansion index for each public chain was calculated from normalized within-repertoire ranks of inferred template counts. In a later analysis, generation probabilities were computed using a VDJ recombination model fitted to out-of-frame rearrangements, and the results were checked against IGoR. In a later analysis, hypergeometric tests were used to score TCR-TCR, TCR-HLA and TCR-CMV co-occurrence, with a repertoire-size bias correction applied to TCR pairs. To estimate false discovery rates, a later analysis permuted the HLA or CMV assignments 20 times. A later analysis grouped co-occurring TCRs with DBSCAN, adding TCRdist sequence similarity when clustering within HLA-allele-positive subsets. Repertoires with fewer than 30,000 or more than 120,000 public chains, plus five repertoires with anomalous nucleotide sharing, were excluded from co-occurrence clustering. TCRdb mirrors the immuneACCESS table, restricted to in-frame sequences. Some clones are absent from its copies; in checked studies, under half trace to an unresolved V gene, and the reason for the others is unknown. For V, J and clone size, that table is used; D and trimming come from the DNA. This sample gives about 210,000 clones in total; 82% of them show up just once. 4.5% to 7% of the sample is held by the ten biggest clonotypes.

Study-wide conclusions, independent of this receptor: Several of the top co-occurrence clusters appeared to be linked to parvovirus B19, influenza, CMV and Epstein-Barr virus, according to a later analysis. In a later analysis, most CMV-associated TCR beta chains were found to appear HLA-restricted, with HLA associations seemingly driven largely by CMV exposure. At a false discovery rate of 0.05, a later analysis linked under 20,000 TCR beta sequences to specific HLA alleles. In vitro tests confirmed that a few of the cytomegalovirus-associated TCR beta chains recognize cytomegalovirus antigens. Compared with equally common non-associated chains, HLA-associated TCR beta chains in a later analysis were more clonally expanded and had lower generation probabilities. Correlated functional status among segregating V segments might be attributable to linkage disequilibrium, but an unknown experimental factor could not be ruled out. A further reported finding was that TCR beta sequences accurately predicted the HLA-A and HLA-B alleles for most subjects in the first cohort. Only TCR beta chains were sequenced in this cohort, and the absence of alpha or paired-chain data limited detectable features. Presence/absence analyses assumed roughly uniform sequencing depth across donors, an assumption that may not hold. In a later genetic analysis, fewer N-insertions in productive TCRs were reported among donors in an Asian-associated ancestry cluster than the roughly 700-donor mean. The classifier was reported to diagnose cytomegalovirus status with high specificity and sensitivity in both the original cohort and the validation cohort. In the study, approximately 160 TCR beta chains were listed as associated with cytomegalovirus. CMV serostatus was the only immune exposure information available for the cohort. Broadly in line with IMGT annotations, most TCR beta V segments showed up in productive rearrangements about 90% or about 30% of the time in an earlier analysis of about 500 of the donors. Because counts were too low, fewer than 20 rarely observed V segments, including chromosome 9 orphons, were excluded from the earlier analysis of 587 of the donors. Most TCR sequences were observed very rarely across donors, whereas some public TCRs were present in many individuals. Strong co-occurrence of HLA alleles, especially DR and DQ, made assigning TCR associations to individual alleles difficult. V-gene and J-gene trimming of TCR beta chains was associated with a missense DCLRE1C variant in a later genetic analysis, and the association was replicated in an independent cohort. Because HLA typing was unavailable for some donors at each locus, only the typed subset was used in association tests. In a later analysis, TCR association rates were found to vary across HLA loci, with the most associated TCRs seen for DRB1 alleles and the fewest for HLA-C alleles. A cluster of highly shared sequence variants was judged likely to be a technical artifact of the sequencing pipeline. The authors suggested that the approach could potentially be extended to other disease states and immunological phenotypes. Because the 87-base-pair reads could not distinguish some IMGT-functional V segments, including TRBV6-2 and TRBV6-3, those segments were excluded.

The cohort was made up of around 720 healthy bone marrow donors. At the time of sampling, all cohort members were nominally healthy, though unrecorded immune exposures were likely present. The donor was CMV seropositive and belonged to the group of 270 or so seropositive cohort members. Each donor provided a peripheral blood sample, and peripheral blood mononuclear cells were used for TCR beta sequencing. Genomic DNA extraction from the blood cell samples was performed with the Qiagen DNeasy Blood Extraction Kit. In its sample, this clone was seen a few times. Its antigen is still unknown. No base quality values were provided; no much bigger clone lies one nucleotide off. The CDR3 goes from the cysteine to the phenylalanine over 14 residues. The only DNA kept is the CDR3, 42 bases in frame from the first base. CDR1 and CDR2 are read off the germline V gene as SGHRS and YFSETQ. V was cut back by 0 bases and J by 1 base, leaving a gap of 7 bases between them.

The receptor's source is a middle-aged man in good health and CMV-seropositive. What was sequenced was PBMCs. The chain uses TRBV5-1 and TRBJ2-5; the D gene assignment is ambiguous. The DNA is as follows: TGCGCCAGCAGCTTGGACAGAACCCAAGAGACCCAGTACTTC. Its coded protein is CASSLDRTQETQYF.